A selection of T cell receptor beta chains follows, all from one sample in a study of blood T cells in healthy people across ages. TCRdb fed the 5' RACE reads into MiXCR, producing one record per CDR3 protein. The table has 1.5 million to 2 million distinct CDR3 sequences, under 30% seen once; the top ten hold over 7%. Input material: blood. The receptors here all came from a woman aged 25 to 39 in good health. CDR3s include the opening cysteine and the closing phenylalanine or tryptophan. Each record gives: V gene, D gene, J gene, clone size, CDR3 protein, CDR3 DNA. D genes are given only for firm matches. Clone size is not always given. Where it is, it says once, few, many or a class for expanded clones.

>TRBV9|.|TRBJ1-4|.
CASSADPSTAANEKLFF
TGTGCCAGCAGCGCCGACCCAAGCACTGCAGCTAATGAAAAACTGTTTTTT
>TRBV9|.|TRBJ2-2|.
CASSVNIGELFF
TGTGCCAGCAGCGTTAATATCGGGGAGCTGTTTTTT
>TRBV20-1|TRBD1|TRBJ2-7|.
CSARGKGQGKYEQYF
TGCAGTGCTAGGGGAAAGGGACAGGGGAAGTACGAGCAGTACTTC
>TRBV4-3|.|TRBJ2-6|many
CASSQGALSGANVLTF
TGCGCCAGCAGCCAAGGTGCCCTATCTGGGGCCAACGTCCTGACTTTC
>TRBV2|.|TRBJ1-2|.
CASSGGGLYSYTF
TGTGCCAGCAGTGGGGGGGGACTCTATAGCTACACCTTC
>TRBV2|.|TRBJ2-1|.
CASGGTVTNEQFF
TGTGCCAGCGGGGGGACCGTCACCAATGAGCAGTTCTTC
>TRBV3-1|.|TRBJ2-7|few
CASSQVMYEQYF
TGTGCCAGCAGCCAAGTGATGTACGAGCAGTACTTC
>TRBV4-1|TRBD2|TRBJ2-1|many
CASSQGAGGNYNEQFF
TGCGCCAGCAGCCAAGGAGCGGGGGGCAACTACAATGAGCAGTTCTTC
>TRBV10-3|.|TRBJ2-4|few
CAISESRDGFQYF
TGTGCCATCAGTGAGTCCCGGGACGGCTTTCAGTACTTC
>TRBV9|TRBD2|TRBJ2-5|.
CASSVGEGMTQYF
TGTGCCAGCAGCGTAGGGGAGGGGATGACCCAGTACTTC
>TRBV12-3/TRBV12-4|TRBD2|TRBJ2-5|.
CASSLERGNQETQYF
TGTGCCAGCAGTTTAGAGCGGGGCAACCAAGAGACCCAGTACTTC
>TRBV10-3|.|TRBJ1-1|few
CAITATVNTEAFF
TGTGCCATCACCGCGACAGTGAACACTGAAGCTTTCTTT
>TRBV20-1|.|TRBJ2-7|many
CSASTDMTPYEQYF
TGCAGTGCGTCTACGGACATGACCCCCTACGAGCAGTACTTC
>TRBV4-1|TRBD2|TRBJ2-5|.
CASSQLGLAQETQYF
TGCGCCAGCAGCCAGCTCGGACTAGCGCAAGAGACCCAGTACTTC
>TRBV5-1|.|TRBJ2-7|.
CASSLVAPSYEQYF
TGCGCCAGCAGCTTGGTGGCCCCCTCCTACGAGCAGTACTTC
>TRBV28|.|TRBJ2-6|.
CASRPDGTSDSGANVLTF
TGTGCCAGCAGACCCGACGGCACATCCGACTCTGGGGCCAACGTCCTGACTTTC
>TRBV30|.|TRBJ2-7|.
CACRLTGGKRSSYEQYF
TGTGCCTGTAGATTGACAGGAGGGAAAAGAAGCTCCTACGAGCAGTACTTC
>TRBV7-2|.|TRBJ1-2|.
CASSFGLSSPGTTYGYTF
TGTGCCAGCAGCTTCGGGCTCTCATCCCCCGGGACAACCTATGGCTACACCTTC
>TRBV18|.|TRBJ2-1|.
CASSPAGNGDNEQFF
TGTGCCAGCTCACCGGCAGGGAATGGGGACAATGAGCAGTTCTTC
>TRBV7-9|.|TRBJ2-4|few
CASSLDSGVGIQYF
TGTGCCAGCAGCTTAGATTCGGGGGTAGGCATTCAGTACTTC
>TRBV7-8|.|TRBJ1-2|many
CASSLELTAYGYTF
TGTGCCAGCAGCTTAGAGTTGACAGCCTATGGCTACACCTTC
>TRBV18|.|TRBJ2-3|few
CASSPLDRSDTQYF
TGTGCCAGCTCACCATTGGACAGATCAGATACGCAGTATTTT
>TRBV29-1|TRBD1|TRBJ1-2|.
CSVITGGRSNYGCTF
TGCAGCGTTATTACAGGGGGCCGGAGTAACTATGGCTGCACCTTC
>TRBV12-3/TRBV12-4|TRBD2|TRBJ2-3|.
CASSLSGRAVDTQYF
TGTGCCAGCAGTCTTAGCGGGAGGGCCGTAGATACGCAGTATTTT
>TRBV6-6|.|TRBJ1-6|few
CASSYTGANSPLHF
TGTGCCAGCAGTTACACGGGGGCGAATTCACCCCTCCACTTT
>TRBV11-1|.|TRBJ2-1|.
CASSHGPTSRGRYEQFF
TGTGCCAGCAGCCACGGCCCGACTAGTCGGGGAAGGTATGAGCAGTTCTTC
>TRBV2|.|TRBJ1-1|few
CASSEARGHNTEAFF
TGTGCCAGCAGTGAAGCGCGCGGACATAACACTGAAGCTTTCTTT
>TRBV3-1|.|TRBJ1-1|few
CASSLPTSEAFF
TGTGCCAGCAGCCTACCGACCTCTGAAGCTTTCTTT
>TRBV7-8|TRBD1|TRBJ2-1|.
CASSLNNRGRTYNEQFF
TGTGCCAGCAGCTTAAATAACAGGGGGAGGACCTACAATGAGCAGTTCTTC
>TRBV10-3|.|TRBJ1-1|few
CAISELQMNTEAFF
TGTGCCATCAGTGAGCTGCAAATGAACACTGAAGCTTTCTTT
>TRBV6-6|TRBD1|TRBJ2-7|few
CASSYKARDSYEQYF
TGTGCCAGCAGTTACAAGGCCCGGGACAGCTACGAGCAGTACTTC
>TRBV10-3|TRBD1|TRBJ1-1|.
CAISWTGSTEAFF
TGTGCCATCAGCTGGACAGGCAGCACTGAAGCTTTCTTT
>TRBV20-1|.|TRBJ2-7|few
CSAYSTGSSYEQYF
TGCAGTGCTTATTCTACTGGGAGCTCCTACGAGCAGTACTTC
>TRBV12-5|.|TRBJ1-2|.
CASGLLGWAGAGGYTF
TGTGCTAGTGGTCTCCTAGGTTGGGCTGGCGCCGGAGGCTACACCTTC
>TRBV12-3/TRBV12-4|.|TRBJ1-6|.
CASTGGTFHNSPLHF
TGTGCCAGCACCGGAGGGACATTCCATAATTCACCCCTCCACTTT
>TRBV12-3/TRBV12-4|TRBD2|TRBJ2-1|.
CASIKAGASGNEQFF
TGTGCCAGCATCAAAGCCGGGGCTAGCGGCAATGAGCAGTTCTTC
>TRBV12-3/TRBV12-4|.|TRBJ2-3|few
CASSIASYPDTQYF
TGTGCCAGCAGTATCGCTAGCTACCCAGATACGCAGTATTTT
>TRBV9|.|TRBJ2-1|few
CASSVAGGQNNEQFF
TGTGCCAGCAGCGTAGCTGGGGGGCAGAACAATGAGCAGTTCTTC
>TRBV14|.|TRBJ2-7|few
CASSQEGGPSYEQYF
TGTGCCAGCAGCCAAGAGGGGGGGCCCTCCTACGAGCAGTACTTC
>TRBV28|TRBD1|TRBJ2-7|many
CASSLGQGAMYEQYF
TGTGCCAGCAGTCTTGGACAGGGGGCAATGTACGAGCAGTACTTC
>TRBV20-1|.|TRBJ1-5|.
CSARSPGQLNQPQHF
TGCAGTGCTAGATCCCCGGGACAACTCAATCAGCCCCAGCATTTT
>TRBV5-1|.|TRBJ2-2|.
CASSTTGNPEGELFF
TGCGCCAGCAGCACTACAGGGAACCCAGAAGGGGAGCTGTTTTTT
>TRBV20-1|.|TRBJ1-1|.
CSATRVRTEAFF
TGCAGTGCTACTCGGGTTCGCACTGAAGCTTTCTTT
>TRBV2|.|TRBJ2-5|few
CASTASGETQYF
TGTGCCAGCACCGCTAGTGGTGAGACCCAGTACTTC
>TRBV3-1|.|TRBJ2-7|.
CASSHGGAATYEQYF
TGTGCCAGCAGCCACGGCGGAGCCGCCACCTACGAGCAGTACTTC
>TRBV7-2|TRBD2|TRBJ2-1|.
CASSLGTSVLNEQFF
TGTGCCAGCAGCTTAGGGACTAGCGTTTTGAATGAGCAGTTCTTC
>TRBV5-1|.|TRBJ1-1|once
CASSERVPNTEAFF
TGCGCCAGCAGCGAACGGGTCCCGAACACTGAAGCTTTCTTT
>TRBV2|.|TRBJ2-4|.
CAGSAAAKNIQYF
TGTGCCGGCAGCGCGGCGGCCAAAAACATTCAGTACTTC
>TRBV5-1|.|TRBJ2-4|few
CASSLDNGYIQYF
TGCGCCAGCAGCTTGGATAACGGGTACATTCAGTACTTC
>TRBV20-1|.|TRBJ2-5|many
CSAERQEWETQYF
TGCAGTGCGGAGAGACAGGAGTGGGAGACCCAGTACTTC
>TRBV5-1|.|TRBJ2-5|.
CASSLAGSVTQETQYF
TGCGCCAGCAGCTTGGCGGGTAGCGTGACCCAAGAGACCCAGTACTTC
>TRBV7-2|.|TRBJ2-3|many
CASSFQRDRRRGDTQYF
TGTGCCAGCAGCTTTCAGCGTGACAGGCGCCGCGGGGATACGCAGTATTTT
>TRBV6-1|.|TRBJ1-1|.
CASSEIWPERAFF
TGTGCCAGCAGTGAAATCTGGCCGGAGAGAGCTTTCTTT
>TRBV19|.|TRBJ2-1|few
CASSIDATLGVNEQFF
TGTGCCAGTAGTATAGACGCCACACTGGGGGTAAATGAGCAGTTCTTC
>TRBV7-3|.|TRBJ2-1|.
CASSLIGSSHNEQFF
TGTGCCAGCAGCTTAATCGGGAGCTCCCACAATGAGCAGTTCTTC
>TRBV2|TRBD2|TRBJ2-3|.
CASSGSGEDTDTQYF
TGTGCCAGCAGTGGTAGCGGGGAGGACACAGATACGCAGTATTTT
>TRBV20-1|TRBD2|TRBJ2-5|once
CSAIAGGVGETQYF
TGCAGTGCGATAGCGGGAGGAGTAGGGGAGACCCAGTACTTC
>TRBV6-5|.|TRBJ2-3|.
CASSFGRRADTQYF
TGTGCCAGCAGTTTTGGGAGGCGAGCAGATACGCAGTATTTT
>TRBV5-1|.|TRBJ2-4|many
CASSLGDRIENIQYF
TGCGCCAGCAGCTTGGGCGACAGGATCGAAAACATTCAGTACTTC